The present TCR beta chain was sequenced within a study of blood T cell repertoires in COVID-19. The CDR3 extends over 11 amino acids. Trimming shortened V by 8 bases and J by 7 bases, and 11 bases separated the two germline ends. CDR1 and CDR2 from the germline V gene are LNHDA and SQIVND (reference sequence). Authors' analysis steps: Amplified reference gene primers provided the basis for estimating nucleated cell counts. The assay was immunoSEQ multiplex PCR, and TCRdb's table has in-frame clones only and misses some. V and J calls plus clone size are reproduced from that table; the DNA served to infer D and trimming. Of about 120,000 clones in the sample, approximately 80% were seen once.

The chain carries TRBV19 and TRBJ1-1; no clear D gene. The TCR was taken from a woman at least 80 years old with acute or convalescent COVID-19. Sequencing was done on a sample of peripheral blood. The CDR3 DNA reads TGTGCCAGTGGGAGTGGGGTTGAAGCTTTCTTT. Protein sequence: CASGSGVEAFF.